This entry features one T cell receptor (beta chain) sequence. TCRdb's table, derived via immunoSEQ multiplex PCR, lists solely in-frame clones and lacks some. Among about 64,000 clones, just over 85% were seen once, and the ten largest hold approximately 45%. This sample was included in a study of blood T cell repertoires in COVID-19. CDR3 length: 17 residues. Trimming removed 2 bases at V and 4 bases at J, with 20 bases between. Per the germline V gene, CDR1 is SGHTA and CDR2 is FQGNSA. The chain recombines TRBV7-2 with TRBJ1-2; D unresolved. The clonotype originates from an older woman with COVID-19, enrolled during active disease. The sample was peripheral blood. The CDR3 nucleotides are TGTGCCAGCAGCTTAATAGCTAGCCAGGTTTCGGGCTATGGCTACACCTTC. It is translated as CASSLIASQVSGYGYTF.